A single sample is the source of the 20 T cell receptor beta chains below, sequenced in a study of T-cell memory formation after mild COVID-19. TCRdb re-called the 5' RACE reads with MiXCR, one entry per CDR3 protein. The sample records more than 300,000 distinct CDR3 sequences, 20% to 25% being singletons. The material sequenced was PBMCs or a T cell subset sorted from them (not recorded which). These receptors came from a man aged 18 to 30 who had mild COVID-19 (a few samples of this study predate the infection). Cell type and time point are not known.

The chain uses TRBV12-3 or TRBV12-4 and TRBJ1-2, with TRBD1 identical over 8 bases. This CDR3 contains 12 residues. V lost 6 bases to trimming and J lost 4 bases; unmatched junction nucleotides: 1. CDR3 amino acids: CASRTGVYGYTF. CDR3 in DNA: TGTGCCAGCAGGACAGGGGTCTATGGCTACACCTTC.

A few counts support this clonotype. This chain connects TRBV7-2 to TRBJ1-2; tentatively, D is TRBD1 (6 bases). The CDR3 has 15 amino acids. Germline V lookup: CDR1 SGHTA, CDR2 FQGNSA. The V gene lost 8 bases and the J gene lost 3 bases, with 19 bases spanning the gap. The CDR3 reads CASSPSVGGDYGYTF. CDR3 coding DNA: TGTGCCAGCTCACCCAGCGTTGGGGGCGACTATGGCTACACCTTC.

The chain is built from TRBV19 and TRBJ2-1, with D tentatively TRBD1 (6 bases). This CDR3 spans 14 amino acids. The germline V gene encodes CDR1 LNHDA and CDR2 SQIVND (reference sequence). Between the trimmed V and J ends, which lost 3 bases and 4 bases, there was a span of 10 bases. CDR3 nucleotides: TGTGCCAGTAGTATTGGGACATATTACAATGAGCAGTTCTTC. This codes for CASSIGTYYNEQFF.

V and J are TRBV7-2 and TRBJ2-1; the D call may be TRBD1 or TRBD2 (5 bases each). Trimming pared 7 bases from V and 4 bases from J, leaving 14 bases between. Per germline, CDR1 SGHTA and CDR2 FQGNSA. The CDR3 length is 14 residues. CDR3 DNA sequence: TGTGCCAGCACCCCCGGGGCGGCATACAATGAGCAGTTCTTC. Its protein is CASTPGAAYNEQFF.

This sequence joins TRBV7-9 and TRBJ1-1; D is undetermined. This CDR3 contains 12 residues. Germline loops: CDR1 SEHNR, CDR2 FQNEAQ (reference sequence). V was shortened by 5 bases and J by 5 bases, with 9 bases between the two germline ends. The CDR3 protein is CASSPRATEAFF. The CDR3 DNA reads TGTGCCAGCAGCCCTAGGGCAACTGAAGCTTTCTTT.

The chain joins TRBV5-8 to TRBJ1-1; maybe TRBD1 (6 bases). The length of the CDR3 is 15 residues. V shed 7 bases and J shed 5 bases, with 21 bases lying between them. CDR1 is SGHTS, CDR2 YDEGEE, per germline. CDR3 coding DNA: TGTGCCAGCGCCCCTGGTTGGGGGCCGGGGACTGAAGCTTTCTTT. Protein sequence: CASAPGWGPGTEAFF.

The table lists this clonotype with a few counts. The V call is TRBV5-5, the J call TRBJ2-1; possible D gene TRBD2, 6 bases. The CDR3 runs 16 residues. With 2 bases removed from V and 0 bases from J, the gap between germline ends came to 12 bases. The germline gives CDR1 SGHKS, CDR2 YYEKEE (reference sequence). The CDR3 region has the DNA TGTGCCAGCAGCTTCGGTAGCGGAAGCTCCTACAATGAGCAGTTCTTC. Protein sequence: CASSFGSGSSYNEQFF. Together with reference TRBV5-5 and TRBJ2-1, the CDR3 gives the full variable domain: DAGVTQSPTHLIKTRGQQVTLRCSPISGHKSVSWYQQVLGQGPQFIFQYYEKEERGRGNFPDRFSARQFPNYSSELNVNALLLGDSALYLCASSFGSGSSYNEQFFGPGTRLTVL.

This clonotype was found a few times. V gene TRBV4-2 combines with J gene TRBJ2-7; 8 bases line up with TRBD2. Germline assignment: CDR1 LGHNA and CDR2 YNFKEQ. The CDR3 has 16 amino acids. Trimming at V came to 1 base and at J to 2 bases, leaving 7 bases not matched to a gene. The CDR3 DNA reads as TGTGCCAGCAGCCAAGTATTGCGGGGGGACGCCTACGAGCAGTACTTC. Translation: CASSQVLRGDAYEQYF.

This clonotype was seen a few times. The rearrangement uses TRBV11-3 and TRBJ2-2; D possibly corresponds to TRBD2 (5 bases). The V gene lost 4 bases and the J gene lost 3 bases, with 18 bases spanning the gap. CDR1 and CDR2 from the germline V gene are SGHNT and YENEEA. The CDR3 has 17 amino acids. CDR3 region: CASSSRTGEVDTGELFF. The CDR3, as DNA: TGTGCCAGCAGCTCCAGGACCGGGGAAGTGGACACCGGGGAGCTGTTTTTT. The full variable domain, with the rest looked up from reference TRBV11-3 and TRBJ2-2, is EAGVVQSPRYKIIEKKQPVAFWCNPISGHNTLYWYLQNLGQGPELLIRYENEEAVDDSQLPKDRFSAERLKGVDSTLKIQPAELGDSAVYLCASSSRTGEVDTGELFFGEGSRLTVL.

The genes are TRBV7-2 and TRBJ2-5, with a tentative D call TRBD1 (5 bases). The CDR3 is made up of 13 amino acids. CDR1 and CDR2 from the germline V gene are SGHTA and FQGNSA. V lost 3 bases and J 4 bases, leaving 9 bases between the germline ends. The CDR3 DNA is TGTGCCAGCAGCTTCAGGGAAGGAGAGACCCAGTACTTC. Translation: CASSFREGETQYF.

The chain combines TRBV6-5 with TRBJ2-3; 15 bases align to TRBD2. The CDR3 contains 16 residues. Losses at the gene ends were 0 bases for V and 7 bases for J; bases not matched to a gene: 2. Germline assignment: CDR1 MNHEY and CDR2 SVGAGI. The CDR3 protein is CASSYSGLAGGNTQYF. DNA of the CDR3: TGTGCCAGCAGTTACTCGGGACTAGCGGGGGGTAATACGCAGTATTTT.

V gene TRBV5-1 combines with J gene TRBJ1-2; D is uncertain. Deletions cut 0 bases from V and 3 bases from J, with 9 bases between. This CDR3 has 14 amino acids. The germline gives CDR1 SGHRS, CDR2 YFSETQ. CDR3 protein: CASSLGGNYYGYTF. For the CDR3, the DNA is TGCGCCAGCAGCTTGGGCGGGAACTACTATGGCTACACCTTC.

The chain links TRBV4-3 to TRBJ2-2; 7 bases map to TRBD2. The V segment lost 0 bases and the J segment 3 bases; nucleotides outside the gene matches: 7. The CDR3 is 17 amino acids. Germline CDR1 and CDR2: LGHNA and YSLEER. In DNA form, the CDR3 reads TGCGCCAGCAGCCAAGACTGGGACGCGGGAGACACCGGGGAGCTGTTTTTT. Translated, it gives CASSQDWDAGDTGELFF.

CDR3 DNA sequence: TGCAGCGTTGGAACAGGAAACTATGGCTACACCTTC. Amino acids: CSVGTGNYGYTF. This chain uses TRBV29-1 with TRBJ1-2, with D possibly matching TRBD1 (5 bases). V was cut by 4 bases and J by 2 bases, with 8 bases left in between. This CDR3 contains 12 residues. Germline V gene sequence: CDR1 SQVTM, CDR2 ANQGSEA.

This clonotype was seen a few times. The chain recombines TRBV7-3 with TRBJ1-2; D gene ambiguous. The germline V and J ends were trimmed by 1 base and 1 base, with 1 base remaining between them. This CDR3 comprises 12 residues. Germline CDR1 and CDR2: SGHTA and FQGTGA. The CDR3 region has the DNA TGTGCCAGCAGCTTAAATAACTATGGCTACACCTTC. Its protein is CASSLNNYGYTF.

Comments on this clonotype: Possible read error: a much larger clone is one base away. The DNA for the CDR3 is TGTGCCAGCAGCGTAGCTACGCCAGGGGGTCACTATGGCTACACCTTC. The encoded protein is CASSVATPGGHYGYTF. The chain links TRBV9 to TRBJ1-2, with 7 bases identical to TRBD1. The CDR3 contains 16 residues. From germline, CDR1 is SGDLS and CDR2 YYNGEE. J lost 3 bases, V lost 0 bases, and 8 bases had no gene match. Using reference TRBV9 and TRBJ1-2 for the parts outside the CDR3, the full variable domain is DSGVTQTPKHLITATGQRVTLRCSPRSGDLSVYWYQQSLDQGLQFLIQYYNGEERAKGNILERFSAQQFPDLHSELNLSSLELGDSALYFCASSVATPGGHYGYTFGSGTRLTVV.

In its sample, this clonotype was seen a few times. V is TRBV6-1 and J is TRBJ2-5; TRBD1 agrees at 9 bases. Germline-derived CDR1 and CDR2 are MNHNS and SASEGT. V gave up 4 bases and J gave up 5 bases; unmatched junction bases: 8. The CDR3 is 15 amino acids. For the CDR3, the DNA is TGTGCCAGCAGTGCCCGGACAGGGGCGGCCGAGACCCAGTACTTC. Its protein is CASSARTGAAETQYF.

This clonotype was observed many times. J is TRBJ2-5 and V is TRBV7-9; weak D call: TRBD2 (5 bases). Trimming pared 5 bases from V and 5 bases from J, leaving 24 bases between. The CDR3 contains 17 residues. From germline, CDR1 is SEHNR and CDR2 FQNEAQ (reference sequence). The CDR3 bases are TGTGCCAGCAGCAGGAGGCGGACCCTCGCGGCCGCGGAGACCCAGTACTTC. Translated, it gives CASSRRRTLAAAETQYF. Full variable domain (remainder filled in from reference TRBV7-9 and TRBJ2-5): DTGVSQNPRHKITKRGQNVTFRCDPISEHNRLYWYRQTLGQGPEFLTYFQNEAQLEKSRLLSDRFSAERPKGSFSTLEIQRTEQGDSAMYLCASSRRRTLAAAETQYFGPGTRLLVL.

The chain recombines TRBV7-9 with TRBJ2-2, with 10 bases lining up with TRBD1. The CDR3 totals 15 residues. The V gene end was trimmed by 9 bases and the J gene end by 0 bases; junction bases not matched to a gene: 4. Germline V gene data show CDR1 as SEHNR and CDR2 as FQNEAQ (reference sequence). Here the CDR3 reads CASRQGASNTGELFF. CDR3 nucleotides: TGTGCCAGTAGACAGGGGGCTTCGAACACCGGGGAGCTGTTTTTT. Looking up the rest from reference TRBV7-9 and TRBJ2-2 gives the full variable domain: DTGVSQNPRHKITKRGQNVTFRCDPISEHNRLYWYRQTLGQGPEFLTYFQNEAQLEKSRLLSDRFSAERPKGSFSTLEIQRTEQGDSAMYLCASRQGASNTGELFFGEGSRLTVL.

There are a few counts of this clonotype. The V and J genes are TRBV19 and TRBJ2-3; a possible D gene is TRBD2 (5 bases). Trimming removed 9 bases at V and 1 base at J, with 11 bases between. CDR3 length: 13 residues. Germline loops: CDR1 LNHDA, CDR2 SQIVND (reference sequence). DNA of the CDR3: TGTGCCAGCAACCGGGAAGGCACAGATACGCAGTATTTT. It codes for CASNREGTDTQYF.